The source of this TCR beta chain is a study of cytomegalovirus exposure and HLA in healthy donors. The PCR had 60 Vbeta and 13 Jbeta primers. Sequencing used immunoSEQ multiplex PCR; TCRdb keeps in-frame clones, though not all of them. The sample lists about 170,000 clones; 60% to 75% were seen once. The germline V gene encodes CDR1 MNHNS and CDR2 SASEGT. The V gene lost 5 bases and the J gene lost 4 bases, with 3 bases spanning the gap. This CDR3 contains 10 residues. In regard to this clone: The antigen remains unidentified.

Study-wide results and limits: There were some public TCRs occurring in many donors, but most TCR sequences were rare. The authors later found most CMV-associated TCR beta chains appeared HLA-restricted. A further, later analysis showed that HLA-associated TCR beta chains (compared with equally common others) were more clonally expanded.

The genes are TRBV6-1 and TRBJ2-7; no clear D gene. Sequenced input: PBMCs. The sequence was collected from a woman in her 50s in good health and CMV-seropositive. CDR3 in amino acids: CASSRYEQYF. In DNA, the CDR3 is TGTGCCAGCAGTCGGTACGAGCAGTACTTC.